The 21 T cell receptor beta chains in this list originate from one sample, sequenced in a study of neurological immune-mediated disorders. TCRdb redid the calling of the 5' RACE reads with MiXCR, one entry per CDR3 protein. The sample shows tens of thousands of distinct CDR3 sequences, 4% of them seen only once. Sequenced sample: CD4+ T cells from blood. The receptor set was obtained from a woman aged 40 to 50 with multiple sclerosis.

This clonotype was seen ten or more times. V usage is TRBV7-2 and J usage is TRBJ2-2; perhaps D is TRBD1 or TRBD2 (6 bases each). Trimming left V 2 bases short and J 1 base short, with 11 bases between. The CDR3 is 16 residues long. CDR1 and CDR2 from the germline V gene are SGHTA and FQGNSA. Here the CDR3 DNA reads TGTGCCAGCAGCTTATTGGGGGGCCGGAACACCGGGGAGCTGTTTTTT. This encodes CASSLLGGRNTGELFF.

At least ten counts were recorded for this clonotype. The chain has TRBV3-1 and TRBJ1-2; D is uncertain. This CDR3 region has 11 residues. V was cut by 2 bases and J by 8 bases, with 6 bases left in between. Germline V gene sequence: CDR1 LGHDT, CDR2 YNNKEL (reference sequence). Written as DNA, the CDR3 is TGTGCCAGCAGCCAAAATCGCGGCTACACCTTC. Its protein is CASSQNRGYTF. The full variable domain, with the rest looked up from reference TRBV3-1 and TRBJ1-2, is DTAVSQTPKYLVTQMGNDKSIKCEQNLGHDTMYWYKQDSKKFLKIMFSYNNKELIINETVPNRFSPKSPDKAHLNLHINSLELGDSAVYFCASSQNRGYTFGSGTRLTVV.

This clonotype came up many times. CDR3 in amino acids: CASSRGTGTNEKLFF. The CDR3, as DNA: TGCGCCAGCAGCCGCGGGACCGGGACTAATGAAAAACTGTTTTTT. The V gene is TRBV5-1, the J gene TRBJ1-4; perhaps TRBD1 as D (5 bases). This CDR3 has 15 amino acids. V lost 4 bases to trimming and J lost 2 bases, with 12 bases between them. Germline CDR1 and CDR2: SGHRS and YFSETQ.

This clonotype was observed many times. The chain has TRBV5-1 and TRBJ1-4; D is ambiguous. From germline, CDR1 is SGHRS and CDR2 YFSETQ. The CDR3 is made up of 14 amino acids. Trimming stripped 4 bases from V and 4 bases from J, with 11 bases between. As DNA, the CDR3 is TGCGCCAGCAGCCCGTCACAGAGTAATGAAAAACTGTTTTTT. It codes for CASSPSQSNEKLFF.

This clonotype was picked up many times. CDR3 DNA sequence: TGCGCCAGCAGCCTGAAATGGTCGTGGGAGGGCGTCCACGAGCAGTACTTC. Translated, it gives CASSLKWSWEGVHEQYF. The chain carries TRBV5-1 and TRBJ2-7; the match to TRBD2 covers 7 bases. CDR1 and CDR2 from the germline V gene are SGHRS and YFSETQ. The CDR3 is 17 amino acids. J lost 5 bases, V lost 4 bases, and 18 bases had no gene match.

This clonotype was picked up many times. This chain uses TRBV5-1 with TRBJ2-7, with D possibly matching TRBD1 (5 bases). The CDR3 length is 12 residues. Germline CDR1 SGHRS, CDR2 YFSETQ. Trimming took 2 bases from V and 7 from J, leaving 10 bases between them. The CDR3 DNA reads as TGCGCCAGCAGCTTAGGGGAAGGGGAGCAGTACTTC. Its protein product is CASSLGEGEQYF.

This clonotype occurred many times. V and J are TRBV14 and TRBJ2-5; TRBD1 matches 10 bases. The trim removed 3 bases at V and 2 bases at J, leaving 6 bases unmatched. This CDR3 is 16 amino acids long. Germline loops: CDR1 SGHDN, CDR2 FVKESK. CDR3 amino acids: CASSHQPGQGQETQYF. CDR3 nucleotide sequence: TGTGCCAGCAGCCATCAACCGGGACAGGGGCAAGAGACCCAGTACTTC.

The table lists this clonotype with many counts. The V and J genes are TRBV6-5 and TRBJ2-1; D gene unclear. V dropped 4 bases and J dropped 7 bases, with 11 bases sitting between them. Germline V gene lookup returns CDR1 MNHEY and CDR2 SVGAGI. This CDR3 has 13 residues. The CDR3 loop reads CASSLGPWNEQFF. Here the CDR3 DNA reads TGTGCCAGCAGTTTGGGCCCCTGGAATGAGCAGTTCTTC.

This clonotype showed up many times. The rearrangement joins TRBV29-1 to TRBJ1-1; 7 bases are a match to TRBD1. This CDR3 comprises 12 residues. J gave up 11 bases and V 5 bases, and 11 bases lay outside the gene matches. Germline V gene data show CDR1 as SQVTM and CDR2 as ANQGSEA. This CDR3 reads CSVRQGTLGAFF. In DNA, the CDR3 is TGCAGCGTTAGACAGGGAACGCTGGGGGCTTTCTTT.

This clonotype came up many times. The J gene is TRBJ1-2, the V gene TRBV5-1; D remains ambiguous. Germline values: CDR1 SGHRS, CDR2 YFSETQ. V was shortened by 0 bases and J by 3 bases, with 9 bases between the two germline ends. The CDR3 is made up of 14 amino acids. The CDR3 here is CASSLEDPDYGYTF. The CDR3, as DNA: TGCGCCAGCAGCTTGGAAGACCCAGACTATGGCTACACCTTC. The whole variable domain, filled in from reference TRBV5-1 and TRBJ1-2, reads KAGVTQTPRYLIKTRGQQVTLSCSPISGHRSVSWYQQTPGQGLQFLFEYFSETQRNKGNFPGRFSGRQFSNSRSEMNVSTLELGDSALYLCASSLEDPDYGYTFGSGTRLTVV.

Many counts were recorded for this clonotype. In DNA form, the CDR3 reads TGTGCCAGCAGTGAAGACAGGAGGGATGAAAAACTGTTTTTT. Translation gives CASSEDRRDEKLFF. The rearrangement uses TRBV2 and TRBJ1-4; D may be TRBD1 (5 bases). Germline V gives CDR1 SNHLY, CDR2 FYNNEI. CDR3 size: 14 residues. V gave up 1 base and J gave up 6 bases, with 9 bases separating them.

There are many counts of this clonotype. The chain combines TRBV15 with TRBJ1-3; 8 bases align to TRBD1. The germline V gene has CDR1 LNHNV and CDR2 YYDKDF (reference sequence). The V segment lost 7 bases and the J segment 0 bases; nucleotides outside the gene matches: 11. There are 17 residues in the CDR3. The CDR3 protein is CATTHLGTGPSGNTIYF. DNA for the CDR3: TGTGCCACCACCCATCTTGGGACAGGACCCTCTGGAAACACCATATATTTT.

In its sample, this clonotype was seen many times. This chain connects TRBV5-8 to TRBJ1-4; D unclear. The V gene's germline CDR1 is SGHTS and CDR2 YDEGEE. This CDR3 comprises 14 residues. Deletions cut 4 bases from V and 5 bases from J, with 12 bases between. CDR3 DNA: TGTGCCAGCAGCCTAATGGGAGGAAATGAAAAACTGTTTTTT. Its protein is CASSLMGGNEKLFF.

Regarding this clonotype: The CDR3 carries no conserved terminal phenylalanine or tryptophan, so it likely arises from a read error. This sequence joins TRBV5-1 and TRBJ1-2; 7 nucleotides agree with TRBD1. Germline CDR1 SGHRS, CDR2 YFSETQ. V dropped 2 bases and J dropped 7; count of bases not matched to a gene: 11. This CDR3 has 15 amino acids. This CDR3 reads CASSLTRQGSSGYTI. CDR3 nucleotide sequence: TGCGCCAGCAGCTTAACGAGACAGGGTTCGAGTGGCTACACCATC.

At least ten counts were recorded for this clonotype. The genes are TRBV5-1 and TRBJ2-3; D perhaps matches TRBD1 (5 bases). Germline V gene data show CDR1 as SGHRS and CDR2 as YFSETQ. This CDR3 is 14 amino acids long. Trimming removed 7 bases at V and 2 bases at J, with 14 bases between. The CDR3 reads CASVRGGSTDTQYF. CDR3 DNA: TGCGCCAGCGTAAGGGGTGGGTCCACAGATACGCAGTATTTT.

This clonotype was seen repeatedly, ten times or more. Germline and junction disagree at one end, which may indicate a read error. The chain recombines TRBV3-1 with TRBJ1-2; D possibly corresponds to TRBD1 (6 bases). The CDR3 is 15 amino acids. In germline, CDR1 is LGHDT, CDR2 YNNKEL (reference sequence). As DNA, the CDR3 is TGTGCCAGCAGTCAAGGCCAGGGGTTCCCCTATGGCTACACCTTC. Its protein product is CASSQGQGFPYGYTF.

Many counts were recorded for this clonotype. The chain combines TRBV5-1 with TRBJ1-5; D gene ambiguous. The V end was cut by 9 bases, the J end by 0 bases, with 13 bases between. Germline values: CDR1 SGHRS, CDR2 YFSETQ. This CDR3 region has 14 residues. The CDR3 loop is CATPGKHSNQPQHF. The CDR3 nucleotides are TGCGCCACGCCGGGCAAACATAGCAATCAGCCCCAGCATTTT.

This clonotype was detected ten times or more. The CDR3 region is CASSAKATNTGELFF. CDR3 DNA sequence: TGTGCCAGCAGTGCAAAAGCTACGAACACCGGGGAGCTGTTTTTT. This chain links TRBV2 with TRBJ2-2, with D unclear. Per germline, CDR1 SNHLY and CDR2 FYNNEI. This CDR3 region has 15 residues. The germline V and J ends were trimmed by 4 bases and 0 bases, with 9 bases remaining between them.

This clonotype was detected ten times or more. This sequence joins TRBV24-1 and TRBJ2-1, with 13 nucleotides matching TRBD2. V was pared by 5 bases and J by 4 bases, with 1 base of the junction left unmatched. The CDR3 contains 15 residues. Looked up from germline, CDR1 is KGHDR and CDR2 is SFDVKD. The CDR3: CATSGLAGGYNEQFF. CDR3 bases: TGTGCCACCAGTGGACTAGCGGGGGGTTACAATGAGCAGTTCTTC.

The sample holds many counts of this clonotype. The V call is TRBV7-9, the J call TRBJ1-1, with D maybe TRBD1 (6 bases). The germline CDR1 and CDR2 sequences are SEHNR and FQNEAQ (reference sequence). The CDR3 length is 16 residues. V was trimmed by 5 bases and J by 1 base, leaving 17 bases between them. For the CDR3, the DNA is TGTGCCAGCAGCCCCCTACTCCGGGGGCCGAACACTGAAGCTTTCTTT. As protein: CASSPLLRGPNTEAFF.

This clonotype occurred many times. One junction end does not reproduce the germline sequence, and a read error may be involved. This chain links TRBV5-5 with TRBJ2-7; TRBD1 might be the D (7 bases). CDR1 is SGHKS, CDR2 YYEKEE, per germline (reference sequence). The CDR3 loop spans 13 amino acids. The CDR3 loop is CASSRQGPEGGDF. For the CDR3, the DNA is TGTGCCAGCAGCCGACAGGGTCCCGAGGGGGGAGACTTC.